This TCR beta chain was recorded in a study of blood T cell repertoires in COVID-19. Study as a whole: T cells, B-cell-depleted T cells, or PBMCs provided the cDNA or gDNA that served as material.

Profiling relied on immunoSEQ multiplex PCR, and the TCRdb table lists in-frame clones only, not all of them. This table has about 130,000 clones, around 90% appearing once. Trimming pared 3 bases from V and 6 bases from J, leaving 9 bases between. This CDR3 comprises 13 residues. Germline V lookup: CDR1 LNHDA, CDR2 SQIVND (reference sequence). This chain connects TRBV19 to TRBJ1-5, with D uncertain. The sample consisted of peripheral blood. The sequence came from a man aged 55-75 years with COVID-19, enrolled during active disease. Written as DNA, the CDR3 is TGTGCCAGTAGTATGATGGAGGGTCAGCCCCAGCATTTT. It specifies CASSMMEGQPQHF.